This T cell receptor (beta chain) was captured in a study of graft-versus-host responses after intestinal transplantation. TCRdb's table, derived via immunoSEQ multiplex PCR, lists solely in-frame clones and lacks some. The sample has around 71,000 clones, around 90% seen once; the top ten hold 6.5% to 7%. Deletions cut 4 bases from V and 7 bases from J, with 9 bases between. Germline V gives CDR1 SGHDT, CDR2 YYEEEE. The CDR3 extends over 11 amino acids. The input for sequencing was bone marrow, taken 734 days after intestinal transplantation. The V call is TRBV5-6, the J call TRBJ2-7, with unresolved D. This clonotype was obtained from a human patient who received an intestinal transplant, so some T cells may come from the graft donor. The CDR3 spells CASSSLREQYF. DNA for the CDR3: TGTGCCAGCAGCAGCCTCAGGGAGCAGTACTTC.